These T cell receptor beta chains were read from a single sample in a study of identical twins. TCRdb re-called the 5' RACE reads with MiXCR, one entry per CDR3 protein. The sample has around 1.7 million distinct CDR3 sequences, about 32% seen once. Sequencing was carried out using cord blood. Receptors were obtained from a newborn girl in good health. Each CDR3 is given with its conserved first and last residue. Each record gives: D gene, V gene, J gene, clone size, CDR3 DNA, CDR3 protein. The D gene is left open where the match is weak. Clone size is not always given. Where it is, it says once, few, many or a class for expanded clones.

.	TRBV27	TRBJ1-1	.	TGTGCCAGCAGTTTTGGGCCCCACACTGAAGCTTTCTTT	CASSFGPHTEAFF
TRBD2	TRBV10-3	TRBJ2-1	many	TGTGCCATCAGTGCCGGGACTAGCGGGAGCTATGAGCAGTTCTTC	CAISAGTSGSYEQFF
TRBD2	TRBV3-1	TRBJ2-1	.	TGTGCCAGCAGCCAAGTCCGACTAGCGGGGGTCTTCCGAAGGGTGGAGACCCAGTTCTTC	CASSQVRLAGVFRRVETQFF
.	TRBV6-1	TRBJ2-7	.	TGTGCCAGCAGTGCAATCAGGGCTACGGGCTACAATGAGCAGTACTTC	CASSAIRATGYNEQYF
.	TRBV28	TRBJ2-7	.	TGTGCCAGCAGCGAACACACACCGGGACACTACGAGCAGTACTTC	CASSEHTPGHYEQYF
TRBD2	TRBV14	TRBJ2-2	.	TGTGCCAGCAGCCAAGTAACTAGCGGGGGAATCGGGGAGCTGTTTTTT	CASSQVTSGGIGELFF
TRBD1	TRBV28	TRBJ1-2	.	TGTGCCAGCAGTTTAGGCCAGGGACAGTCCTATGGCTACACCTTC	CASSLGQGQSYGYTF
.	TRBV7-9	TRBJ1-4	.	TGTGCCAGCAGCACCACGGACAGTAATTTGGAAAAACTGTTTTTT	CASSTTDSNLEKLFF
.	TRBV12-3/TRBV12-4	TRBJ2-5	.	TGTGCCAGCAGTCGGGCCCCCCAGACCCAGTACTTC	CASSRAPQTQYF
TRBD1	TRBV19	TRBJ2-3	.	TGTGCCAGTAGTATGACTTGGACAGGGCGCACAGATACGCAGTATTTT	CASSMTWTGRTDTQYF
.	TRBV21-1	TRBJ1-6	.	TGTGCCAGCAGCAAAAGAGGGGAAGGTACTTATAATTCACCCCTCCACTTT	CASSKRGEGTYNSPLHF
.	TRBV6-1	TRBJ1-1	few	TGTGCCAGCAGTGAAAGAGAGGGCATGAACACTGAAGCTTTCTTT	CASSEREGMNTEAFF
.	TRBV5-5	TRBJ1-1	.	TGTGCCAGCAGCTTGGACGCACCTGAAGCTTTCTTT	CASSLDAPEAFF
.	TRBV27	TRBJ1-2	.	TGTGCCAGCAGTTTATCCCAACCTCGATGGGGCTATGGCTACACCTTC	CASSLSQPRWGYGYTF
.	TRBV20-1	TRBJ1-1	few	TGCAGTGCTCGGAGGCCCCATATAGCAACTGAAGCTTTCTTT	CSARRPHIATEAFF
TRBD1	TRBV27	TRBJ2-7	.	TGTGCCAGCAGTTTCGTGGGGACAGGGGGCTACGAGCAGTACTTC	CASSFVGTGGYEQYF
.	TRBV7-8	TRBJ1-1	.	TGTGCCAGCAGCCATGTTACAGTGAACACTGAAGCTTTCTTT	CASSHVTVNTEAFF
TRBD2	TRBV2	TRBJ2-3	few	TGTGCCAGCAGGGGACTAGCCTCGGGCACAGATACGCAGTATTTT	CASRGLASGTDTQYF
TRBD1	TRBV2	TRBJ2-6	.	TGTGCCAGCAGTTCCGGGACAGGGTACTCTGGGGCCAACGTCCTGACTTTC	CASSSGTGYSGANVLTF
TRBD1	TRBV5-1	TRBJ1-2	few	TGCGCCAGCAGCTTGGCCGGGACAGGGGCCCCTGGCTACACCTTC	CASSLAGTGAPGYTF
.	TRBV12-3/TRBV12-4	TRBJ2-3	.	TGTGCCAGCAGATACGGGGCAAGAACAGATACGCAGTATTTT	CASRYGARTDTQYF
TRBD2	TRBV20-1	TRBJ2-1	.	TGCAGTGCTAGAACCGGGGGAGGGCAATGCAATGAGCAGTTCTTC	CSARTGGGQCNEQFF
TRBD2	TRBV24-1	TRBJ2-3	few	TGTGCCACCAGTGATAGCCTTCTTAGGACTAGCGGGAGTCCAGATACGCAGTATTTT	CATSDSLLRTSGSPDTQYF
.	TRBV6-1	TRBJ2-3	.	TGTGCCAGCAGCCTCAGCTCTTCTAGCACAGATACGCAGTATTTT	CASSLSSSSTDTQYF
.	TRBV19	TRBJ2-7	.	TGTGCCAGTAGTACGATGACAGGAGCCCTATACGAGCAGTACTTC	CASSTMTGALYEQYF
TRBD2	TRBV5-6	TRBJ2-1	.	TGTGCCAGCAGCTTTGTAGCGGGAGTAAGGGAGCAGTTCTTC	CASSFVAGVREQFF
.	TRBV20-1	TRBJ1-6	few	TGCAGTGCTAGTAGGGGCAGGGATTCACCCCTCCACTTT	CSASRGRDSPLHF
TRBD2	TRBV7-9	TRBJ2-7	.	TGTGCCAGCAGCTTGAGGGGGACTAGGGGCTACAATGAGCAGTACTTC	CASSLRGTRGYNEQYF
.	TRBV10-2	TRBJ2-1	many	TGCGCCAGCAGTGAGTTCTACAATGAGCAGTTCTTC	CASSEFYNEQFF
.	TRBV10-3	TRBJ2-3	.	TGTGCCATCAGAGGTCGAGACGAGTACACAGATACGCAGTATTTT	CAIRGRDEYTDTQYF
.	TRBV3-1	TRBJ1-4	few	TGTGCCAGCAGCCAACGGGGGCAAGTTGAAAAACTGTTTTTT	CASSQRGQVEKLFF
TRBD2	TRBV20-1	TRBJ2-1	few	TGCAGTGCCGGGACTACCTACAATGAGCAGTTCTTC	CSAGTTYNEQFF
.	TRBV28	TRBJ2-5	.	TGTGCCAGCAGCGACTCGTTCAACAATGAGCAGTACTTC	CASSDSFNNEQYF
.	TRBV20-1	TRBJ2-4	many	TGCAGTGCTACCCAGGGGGCCAAAAACATTCAGTACTTC	CSATQGAKNIQYF
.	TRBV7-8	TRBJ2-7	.	TGTGCCAGCAGCCCGAAATCCCGACAGGCGCTCTACGAGCAGTACTTC	CASSPKSRQALYEQYF
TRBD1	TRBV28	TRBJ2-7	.	TGTGCCAGCAGTTTAGTTCCTAGGGGACAGGGTCCCTACGAGCAGTACTTC	CASSLVPRGQGPYEQYF
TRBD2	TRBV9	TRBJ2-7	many	TGTGCCAGCAGCGTAAGGGGGACTAGCGTGTCCGAGCAGTACTTC	CASSVRGTSVSEQYF
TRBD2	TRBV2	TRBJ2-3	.	TGTGCCAGCAGTGACCAACTAGCGGGGCTCACAGATACGCAGTATTTT	CASSDQLAGLTDTQYF
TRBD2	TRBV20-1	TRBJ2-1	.	TGCAGTGCTAGAGGAAGCGGGAGTGGAGGCAATGAGCAGTTCTTC	CSARGSGSGGNEQFF
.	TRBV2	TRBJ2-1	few	TGTGCCAGCAGTGATCCCGGGGGCCTCTCCTACAATGAGCAGTTCTTC	CASSDPGGLSYNEQFF
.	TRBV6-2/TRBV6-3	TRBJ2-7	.	TGTGCCAGCAGTTCCGTCCGGAGTGAAGCCTACGAGCAGTACTTC	CASSSVRSEAYEQYF
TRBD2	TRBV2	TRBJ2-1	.	TGTGCCAGCAGCGTATATAGACTAGCGGGCGCCCCCCGCTCCTACAATGAGCAGTTCTTC	CASSVYRLAGAPRSYNEQFF
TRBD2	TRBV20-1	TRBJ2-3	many	TGCAGTGCTAGAAGTAGCGGGAGGGGGGATACGCAGTATTTT	CSARSSGRGDTQYF
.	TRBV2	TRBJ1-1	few	TGTGCCAGCAGGAGGGTCCAGAACACTGAAGCTTTCTTT	CASRRVQNTEAFF
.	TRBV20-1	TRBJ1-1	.	TGCAGTGCTGAGGGTACTGAGGCTTTCTTT	CSAEGTEAFF